Below, one T cell receptor (beta chain) is given with its context. Its matching antigen is unknown. The data are from a study of shared clonotypes between healthy human individuals. Study-level information: CD8 memory received one plate per donor, CD8 naive two, CD4 memory three and CD4 naive three. General study findings and limits: Across a handful of donors, naive CD4 shared around 5%, naive CD8 more than 3%, memory CD4 about 2.5%, memory CD8 approximately 0.4%.

Germline lookup yields CDR1 SGHAT and CDR2 FQNNGV. The CDR3 spans 15 residues. Trimming stripped 1 base from V and 0 bases from J, with 10 bases between. DNA at around 200 ng, approximately 30,000 T cell genomes, went into sorted-subset replicate PCRs. TCRdb's table, derived via immunoSEQ multiplex PCR, lists solely in-frame clones and lacks some. Of hundreds of thousands of clones in the sample, 90% to 95% are singletons; the top ten hold around 24%. The naive CD8 population came from CD45RO-negative cells selected for CCR7, without terminally differentiated effector memory CD45RA+ cells. The receptor was isolated from a man younger than 45 in good health. Sequenced material: naive CD8+ T cells sorted from blood. The V call is TRBV11-2, the J call TRBJ2-7, with D perhaps matching TRBD1 or TRBD2 (7 bases each). The CDR3 spells CASSLARGGSYEQYF. For the CDR3, the DNA is TGTGCCAGCAGCTTAGCCAGGGGGGGCTCCTACGAGCAGTACTTC. Full variable domain (missing parts from reference TRBV11-2 and TRBJ2-7): EAGVAQSPRYKIIEKRQSVAFWCNPISGHATLYWYQQILGQGPKLLIQFQNNGVVDDSQLPKDRFSAERLKGVDSTLKIQPAKLEDSAVYLCASSLARGGSYEQYFGPGTRLTVT.